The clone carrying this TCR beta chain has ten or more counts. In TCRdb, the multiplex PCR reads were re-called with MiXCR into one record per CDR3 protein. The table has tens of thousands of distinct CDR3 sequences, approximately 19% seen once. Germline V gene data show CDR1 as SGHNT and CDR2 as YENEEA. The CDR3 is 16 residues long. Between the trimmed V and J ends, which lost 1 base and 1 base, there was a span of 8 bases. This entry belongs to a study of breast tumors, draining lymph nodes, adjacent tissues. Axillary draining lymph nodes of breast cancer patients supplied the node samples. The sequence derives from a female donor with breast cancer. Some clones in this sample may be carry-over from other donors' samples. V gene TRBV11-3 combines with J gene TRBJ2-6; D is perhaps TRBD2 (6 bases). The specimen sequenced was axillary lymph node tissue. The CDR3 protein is CASSLGGGSGANVLTF. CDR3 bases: TGTGCCAGCAGCTTAGGAGGAGGGTCTGGGGCCAACGTCCTGACTTTC.